This T cell receptor beta chain derives from a study of blood T cell repertoires in COVID-19. Study in general: The samples span acute and convalescent COVID-19 from the United States, Italy and Spain.

V was shortened by 5 bases and J by 3 bases, with 13 bases between the two germline ends. The CDR3 loop spans 14 amino acids. In germline, CDR1 is SNHLY, CDR2 FYNNEI. The authors' processing: Amplifying reference gene primers gave estimates of nucleated cell counts. Only in-frame clones appear in the TCRdb table, and some are missing; sequencing was by immunoSEQ multiplex PCR. V, J and clone size are those of that table, while D and trimming were read from the DNA. Of approximately 150,000 clones detected, about four fifths appear once; the ten largest clones hold roughly 18%. Sample: peripheral blood. J is TRBJ1-2 and V is TRBV2; D might be TRBD1 (6 bases). The TCR sequence derives from a woman in her sixties or seventies who had recovered from COVID-19. CDR3 sequence reads: CASSTRGHYYGYTF. The CDR3 DNA reads as TGTGCCAGCAGTACCAGGGGCCACTACTATGGCTACACCTTC.